A selection of T cell receptor beta chains follows, all from one sample in a study of T cells in Graves' hyperthyroidism and ophthalmopathy. TCRdb passed the multiplex PCR reads through MiXCR, listing each CDR3 protein once. The sample contains around 280,000 distinct CDR3 sequences, roughly 15% of which appear only once. Sequencing was carried out using blood. These TCRs come from a woman in her thirties or forties with Graves' hyperthyroidism. The CDR3 runs from the conserved cysteine through the conserved F or W. The order of the fields is D gene, clone size, V gene, J gene, CDR3 protein, CDR3 DNA. D genes are given only for firm matches. A row's size may be missing; if present it is once, few, many or a size class.

D gene: TRBD2; clone size: many; V gene: TRBV11-2; J gene: TRBJ2-7; CDR3 protein: CASSRQTSGSAVQYF; CDR3 DNA: TGTGCCAGCAGCCGCCAGACTAGCGGGAGTGCGGTGCAGTACTTC
D gene: TRBD1; clone size: -; V gene: TRBV9; J gene: TRBJ1-1; CDR3 protein: CASSVGTMDRNGEAFF; CDR3 DNA: TGTGCCAGCAGCGTAGGTACAATGGACAGGAATGGTGAAGCTTTCTTT
D gene: TRBD1; clone size: -; V gene: TRBV19; J gene: TRBJ2-1; CDR3 protein: CASSAGPMTGFYEQFF; CDR3 DNA: TGTGCCAGTAGTGCCGGCCCCATGACAGGGTTTTATGAGCAGTTCTTC
D gene: -; clone size: many; V gene: TRBV20-1; J gene: TRBJ2-1; CDR3 protein: CSASRRRDEQFF; CDR3 DNA: TGCAGTGCTTCCCGCCGGCGGGATGAGCAGTTCTTC
D gene: -; clone size: many; V gene: TRBV5-1; J gene: TRBJ1-2; CDR3 protein: CASSTDSSGYTF; CDR3 DNA: TGCGCCAGCAGCACGGACAGTTCCGGCTACACCTTC
D gene: TRBD1; clone size: many; V gene: TRBV25-1; J gene: TRBJ2-7; CDR3 protein: CASSGPGTASYEQYF; CDR3 DNA: TGTGCCAGCAGTGGCCCAGGGACAGCTTCCTACGAGCAGTACTTC
D gene: -; clone size: many; V gene: TRBV27; J gene: TRBJ1-5; CDR3 protein: CASSLIANQPQHF; CDR3 DNA: TGTGCCAGCAGTTTGATAGCCAATCAGCCCCAGCATTTT
D gene: -; clone size: few; V gene: TRBV24-1; J gene: TRBJ2-3; CDR3 protein: CATSGTDVPSTDTQYF; CDR3 DNA: TGTGCCACCAGTGGGACAGATGTTCCTAGCACAGATACGCAGTATTTT
D gene: -; clone size: many; V gene: TRBV7-2; J gene: TRBJ1-1; CDR3 protein: CASSLGWGGTEAFF; CDR3 DNA: TGTGCCAGCAGCTTAGGATGGGGGGGGACTGAAGCTTTCTTT
D gene: TRBD1; clone size: many; V gene: TRBV27; J gene: TRBJ1-5; CDR3 protein: CASRWTGSNQPQHF; CDR3 DNA: TGTGCCAGCCGCTGGACAGGGAGCAATCAGCCCCAGCATTTT
D gene: -; clone size: many; V gene: TRBV7-2; J gene: TRBJ2-7; CDR3 protein: CASSPGQVASYEQYF; CDR3 DNA: TGTGCCAGCAGCCCCGGGCAGGTGGCCTCCTACGAGCAGTACTTC
D gene: -; clone size: -; V gene: TRBV20-1; J gene: TRBJ1-1; CDR3 protein: CSARTSPSRNTEAFF; CDR3 DNA: TGCAGTGCCAGGACATCTCCCAGTAGGAACACTGAAGCTTTCTTT
D gene: -; clone size: -; V gene: TRBV15; J gene: TRBJ1-2; CDR3 protein: CATSNPGSPYGYTF; CDR3 DNA: TGTGCCACCAGCAACCCAGGGAGCCCGTATGGCTACACCTTC
D gene: -; clone size: many; V gene: TRBV28; J gene: TRBJ1-5; CDR3 protein: CASSFRGSNQPQHF; CDR3 DNA: TGTGCCAGCAGTTTTCGGGGTAGCAATCAGCCCCAGCATTTT
D gene: TRBD1; clone size: many; V gene: TRBV7-9; J gene: TRBJ2-5; CDR3 protein: CASSSLQGVQETQYF; CDR3 DNA: TGTGCCAGCAGCTCCCTACAGGGGGTTCAAGAGACCCAGTACTTC
D gene: -; clone size: many; V gene: TRBV6-2/TRBV6-3; J gene: TRBJ1-1; CDR3 protein: CASSWTGGRVQTEAFF; CDR3 DNA: TGTGCCAGCAGCTGGACGGGTGGCAGGGTTCAGACTGAAGCTTTCTTT
D gene: -; clone size: many; V gene: TRBV3-1; J gene: TRBJ1-4; CDR3 protein: CASSQGQPRSLFF; CDR3 DNA: TGTGCCAGCAGCCAAGGACAGCCCAGATCGTTGTTTTTT
D gene: TRBD2; clone size: many; V gene: TRBV7-8; J gene: TRBJ2-1; CDR3 protein: CASSLRGRGGSSYNEQFF; CDR3 DNA: TGTGCCAGCAGCTTACGGGGTCGGGGCGGGAGCTCCTACAATGAGCAGTTCTTC
D gene: -; clone size: many; V gene: TRBV7-9; J gene: TRBJ2-4; CDR3 protein: CASSLGTTAGNIQYF; CDR3 DNA: TGTGCCAGCAGCTTAGGGACCACCGCCGGAAACATTCAGTACTTC
D gene: -; clone size: few; V gene: TRBV5-1; J gene: TRBJ2-3; CDR3 protein: CASSLGQGGIVGVADTQYF; CDR3 DNA: TGCGCCAGCAGCTTGGGGCAGGGGGGGATCGTTGGAGTAGCAGATACGCAGTATTTT
D gene: -; clone size: few; V gene: TRBV6-1; J gene: TRBJ2-6; CDR3 protein: CASSSLDGGASGANVLTF; CDR3 DNA: TGTGCCAGCAGTTCACTCGACGGTGGAGCCTCTGGGGCCAACGTCCTGACTTTC
D gene: -; clone size: -; V gene: TRBV7-9; J gene: TRBJ1-6; CDR3 protein: CASSRRELGNSPLHF; CDR3 DNA: TGTGCCAGCAGCCGTCGAGAGTTGGGAAATTCACCCCTCCACTTT
D gene: -; clone size: many; V gene: TRBV28; J gene: TRBJ1-1; CDR3 protein: CASIASTEAFF; CDR3 DNA: TGTGCCAGCATAGCGAGCACTGAAGCTTTCTTT
D gene: TRBD1; clone size: many; V gene: TRBV4-1; J gene: TRBJ1-1; CDR3 protein: CASSQILRGSPEAFF; CDR3 DNA: TGCGCCAGCAGCCAGATCCTCAGGGGGAGTCCTGAAGCTTTCTTT
D gene: -; clone size: -; V gene: TRBV19; J gene: TRBJ1-4; CDR3 protein: CASSMGTTNEKLFF; CDR3 DNA: TGTGCCAGTAGTATGGGAACAACTAATGAAAAACTGTTTTTT
D gene: TRBD2; clone size: few; V gene: TRBV7-3; J gene: TRBJ2-3; CDR3 protein: CASSSGTITDTQYF; CDR3 DNA: TGTGCCAGCAGCTCCGGGACTATCACAGATACGCAGTATTTT
D gene: -; clone size: many; V gene: TRBV6-1; J gene: TRBJ2-7; CDR3 protein: CASRPPRGSYEQYF; CDR3 DNA: TGTGCCAGCAGGCCCCCCAGGGGTTCCTACGAGCAGTACTTC
D gene: -; clone size: few; V gene: TRBV6-1; J gene: TRBJ2-6; CDR3 protein: CASRGATGANVLTF; CDR3 DNA: TGTGCCAGCAGAGGGGCTACTGGGGCCAACGTCCTGACTTTC
D gene: -; clone size: many; V gene: TRBV7-9; J gene: TRBJ1-1; CDR3 protein: CASSHAAGAVPEAFF; CDR3 DNA: TGTGCCAGCAGCCACGCCGCGGGGGCGGTACCTGAAGCTTTCTTT
D gene: -; clone size: -; V gene: TRBV7-6; J gene: TRBJ2-5; CDR3 protein: CASSPRVMGMETQYF; CDR3 DNA: TGTGCCAGCAGCCCTAGGGTGATGGGGATGGAGACCCAGTACTTC
D gene: -; clone size: many; V gene: TRBV27; J gene: TRBJ1-6; CDR3 protein: CASSQPGAPLHF; CDR3 DNA: TGTGCCAGCAGTCAGCCGGGAGCACCCCTCCACTTT
D gene: TRBD2; clone size: many; V gene: TRBV2; J gene: TRBJ2-1; CDR3 protein: CAGGVTYNEQFF; CDR3 DNA: TGTGCCGGGGGGGTTACCTACAATGAGCAGTTCTTC
D gene: TRBD1; clone size: many; V gene: TRBV2; J gene: TRBJ1-2; CDR3 protein: CASSGGQGADGYTF; CDR3 DNA: TGTGCCAGCAGCGGTGGACAGGGGGCTGATGGCTACACCTTC
D gene: TRBD1; clone size: many; V gene: TRBV12-3/TRBV12-4; J gene: TRBJ1-5; CDR3 protein: CASSRQGATQPQHF; CDR3 DNA: TGTGCCAGCAGCCGACAGGGGGCGACGCAGCCCCAGCATTTT
D gene: -; clone size: many; V gene: TRBV12-3/TRBV12-4; J gene: TRBJ1-1; CDR3 protein: CASSLQATNTEAFF; CDR3 DNA: TGTGCCAGCAGTTTACAGGCCACGAACACTGAAGCTTTCTTT
D gene: TRBD2; clone size: many; V gene: TRBV6-1; J gene: TRBJ2-5; CDR3 protein: CATWAGALSPQYF; CDR3 DNA: TGTGCCACGTGGGCGGGAGCCCTTAGCCCCCAGTACTTC
D gene: TRBD2; clone size: many; V gene: TRBV20-1; J gene: TRBJ2-1; CDR3 protein: CSAGLAGGREQFF; CDR3 DNA: TGCAGTGCAGGACTAGCGGGAGGCCGGGAGCAGTTCTTC
D gene: TRBD2; clone size: -; V gene: TRBV20-1; J gene: TRBJ2-3; CDR3 protein: CSASPGLAGLDTQYF; CDR3 DNA: TGCAGTGCCAGCCCCGGACTAGCGGGTTTAGATACGCAGTATTTT
D gene: -; clone size: many; V gene: TRBV28; J gene: TRBJ1-2; CDR3 protein: CASSSNSNYGYTF; CDR3 DNA: TGTGCCAGCAGTTCAAACAGCAACTATGGCTACACCTTC
D gene: TRBD1; clone size: few; V gene: TRBV6-1; J gene: TRBJ2-1; CDR3 protein: CASSRDRAGYNEQFF; CDR3 DNA: TGTGCCAGCAGTCGTGACAGGGCGGGCTACAATGAGCAGTTCTTC
D gene: -; clone size: many; V gene: TRBV20-1; J gene: TRBJ2-1; CDR3 protein: CSARVRNEQFF; CDR3 DNA: TGCAGTGCTAGAGTCCGGAATGAGCAGTTCTTC
D gene: -; clone size: few; V gene: TRBV28; J gene: TRBJ2-7; CDR3 protein: CASRGPDEQYF; CDR3 DNA: TGTGCCAGCAGGGGCCCCGACGAGCAGTACTTC
D gene: -; clone size: few; V gene: TRBV7-3; J gene: TRBJ2-3; CDR3 protein: CASSPGLRGGTDTQYF; CDR3 DNA: TGTGCCAGCAGCCCGGGTTTGCGTGGTGGAACAGATACGCAGTATTTT
D gene: -; clone size: many; V gene: TRBV28; J gene: TRBJ1-6; CDR3 protein: CASSPGAGSSYNSPLHF; CDR3 DNA: TGTGCCAGCAGTCCCGGAGCAGGGAGCTCCTATAATTCACCCCTCCACTTT
D gene: -; clone size: -; V gene: TRBV29-1; J gene: TRBJ1-1; CDR3 protein: CSVEGPVQGNTEAFF; CDR3 DNA: TGCAGCGTTGAAGGACCGGTGCAGGGGAACACTGAAGCTTTCTTT
D gene: TRBD1; clone size: few; V gene: TRBV14; J gene: TRBJ1-5; CDR3 protein: CASSHLDRDQPQHF; CDR3 DNA: TGTGCCAGCAGCCATCTGGACAGGGATCAGCCCCAGCATTTT
D gene: -; clone size: many; V gene: TRBV2; J gene: TRBJ2-5; CDR3 protein: CASSEWETQYF; CDR3 DNA: TGTGCCAGCAGTGAATGGGAGACCCAGTACTTC
D gene: TRBD1; clone size: -; V gene: TRBV18; J gene: TRBJ1-2; CDR3 protein: CASSPRDRVNYGYTF; CDR3 DNA: TGTGCCAGCTCACCAAGGGACAGGGTGAACTATGGCTACACCTTC
D gene: TRBD1; clone size: few; V gene: TRBV4-1; J gene: TRBJ2-7; CDR3 protein: CASSYGQGINEQYF; CDR3 DNA: TGCGCCAGCAGCTACGGACAGGGAATTAACGAGCAGTACTTC
D gene: TRBD2; clone size: few; V gene: TRBV20-1; J gene: TRBJ2-3; CDR3 protein: CNAPTLAVSDTQYF; CDR3 DNA: TGCAATGCCCCGACCCTAGCGGTATCAGATACGCAGTATTTT
D gene: TRBD1; clone size: many; V gene: TRBV2; J gene: TRBJ1-4; CDR3 protein: CASRVGTGTPNEKLFF; CDR3 DNA: TGTGCCAGCAGGGTAGGGACAGGGACACCTAATGAAAAACTGTTTTTT
D gene: -; clone size: many; V gene: TRBV25-1; J gene: TRBJ1-5; CDR3 protein: CATPRRGVGNQPQHF; CDR3 DNA: TGTGCCACCCCCAGGAGGGGGGTGGGCAATCAGCCCCAGCATTTT
D gene: -; clone size: many; V gene: TRBV28; J gene: TRBJ2-7; CDR3 protein: CASSLLLGEQYF; CDR3 DNA: TGTGCCAGCAGTTTATTATTGGGAGAGCAGTACTTC
D gene: -; clone size: -; V gene: TRBV19; J gene: TRBJ1-1; CDR3 protein: CASSIKVQGRTEAFF; CDR3 DNA: TGTGCCAGTAGTATAAAGGTCCAGGGGCGGACTGAAGCTTTCTTT
D gene: -; clone size: many; V gene: TRBV20-1; J gene: TRBJ1-4; CDR3 protein: CSARDRLREKLFF; CDR3 DNA: TGCAGTGCTAGAGATCGCCTACGGGAAAAACTGTTTTTT